Below are 6 T cell receptor beta chains sequenced from a single sample in a study of cytomegalovirus exposure and HLA in healthy donors. PCR used 60 Vbeta primers and 13 Jbeta primers. The table came from immunoSEQ multiplex PCR; TCRdb's copy has only in-frame clones and leaves some out. The sample records under 200,000 clones, 65% to 85% being singletons. Sequencing input: PBMCs. These receptors all stem from a woman in her fifties or sixties in good health and CMV-seropositive.

The chain employs TRBV7-2 and TRBJ1-5; D remains unclear. The V and J ends lost 5 bases and 0 bases respectively, with 8 bases between them. CDR1 and CDR2 (germline): SGHTA, FQGNSA. The CDR3 consists of 14 residues. The CDR3 nucleotides are TGTGCCAGCAGCCCCGCGAGTAGCAATCAGCCCCAGCATTTT. Residues: CASSPASSNQPQHF.

The chain combines TRBV4-3 with TRBJ1-6; 7 bases align to TRBD1. Per the germline V gene, CDR1 is LGHNA and CDR2 is YSLEER. The CDR3 length is 15 residues. V was clipped by 0 bases and J by 10 bases; unmatched bases: 6. CDR3 sequence reads: CASSQDWDSVSPLHF. CDR3 bases: TGCGCCAGCAGCCAAGATTGGGACAGCGTCTCACCCCTCCACTTT.

The V and J genes are TRBV7-2 and TRBJ1-2; D unresolved. Trimming cost V 0 bases and J 7 bases, with 9 bases left between them. Germline V gives CDR1 SGHTA, CDR2 FQGNSA. The CDR3 covers 13 residues. The CDR3 is CASSLAVGGGYTF. The CDR3 DNA follows: TGTGCCAGCAGCTTAGCTGTGGGAGGTGGCTACACCTTC.

V and J are TRBV6-6 and TRBJ2-7; TRBD2 matches at 10 bases. Germline CDR1 reads MNHNY; CDR2 reads SVGAGI (reference sequence). With V trimmed by 7 bases and J by 6 bases, 6 bases remained unmatched. This CDR3 has 13 residues. CDR3 in DNA: TGTGCCAGCATAGAGCGGGAGGGCCGCGAGCAGTACTTC. This translates into CASIEREGREQYF.

The chain has TRBV10-3 and TRBJ1-4; D gene unclear. CDR3 length: 15 amino acids. CDR1 is ENHRY and CDR2 is SYGVKD in the germline V gene. The V and J ends lost 0 bases and 5 bases respectively, with 10 bases between them. CDR3 in amino acids: CAISESGSRNEKLFF. DNA of the CDR3: TGTGCCATCAGTGAGTCGGGGAGCAGAAATGAAAAACTGTTTTTT.

This rearrangement joins TRBV28 to TRBJ1-5; 7 bases fit TRBD1. This CDR3 region has 15 residues. Germline lookup yields CDR1 MDHEN and CDR2 SYDVKM. With 1 base clipped from V and 3 bases from J, the junction kept 3 bases outside the gene matches. The CDR3 loop reads CASSLSTGTNQPQHF. CDR3 nucleotides: TGTGCCAGCAGTTTATCGACAGGGACCAATCAGCCCCAGCATTTT.